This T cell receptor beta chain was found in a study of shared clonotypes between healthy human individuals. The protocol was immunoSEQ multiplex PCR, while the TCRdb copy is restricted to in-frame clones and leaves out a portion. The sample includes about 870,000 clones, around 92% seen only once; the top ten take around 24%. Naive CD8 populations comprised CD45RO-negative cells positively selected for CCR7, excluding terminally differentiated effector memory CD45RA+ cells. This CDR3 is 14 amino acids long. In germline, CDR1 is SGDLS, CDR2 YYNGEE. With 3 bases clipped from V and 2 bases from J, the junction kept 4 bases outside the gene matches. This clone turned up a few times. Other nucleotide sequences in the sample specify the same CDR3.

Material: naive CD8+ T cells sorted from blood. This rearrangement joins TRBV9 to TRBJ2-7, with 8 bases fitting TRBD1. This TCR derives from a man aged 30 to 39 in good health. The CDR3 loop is CASSAGTGTYEQYF. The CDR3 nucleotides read TGTGCCAGCAGCGCCGGGACAGGAACCTACGAGCAGTACTTC.